This TCR beta chain is drawn from a study of early T cells in non-severe SARS-CoV-2 infection. Study context: From unsorted whole blood, bulk RNA was sequenced, and the chains remained unpaired.

Individual cDNA molecules were tagged with unique molecular identifiers. From the 5' RACE reads, TCRdb called clonotypes with MiXCR, one entry per CDR3 protein. The sample gives roughly 30,000 distinct CDR3 sequences, about 6% of which show up once; less than 6% is in the top ten. This clonotype has more than one count but fewer than ten. The TCR comes from an adult who was a healthcare worker with PCR-confirmed SARS-CoV-2 infection or an uninfected control (not recorded which). The sequenced sample was whole blood.

The CDR3 DNA sequence: TGTGCCAGCAGCTTAGCCGGGCACTACACTGAAGCTTTCTTT. The encoded protein is CASSLAGHYTEAFF. V is TRBV7-6 and J is TRBJ1-1; D unclear. Deletions cut 0 bases from V and 3 bases from J, with 8 bases between. The CDR3 consists of 14 residues. Germline lookup yields CDR1 SGHVS and CDR2 FNYEAQ. The whole variable domain, remainder taken from reference TRBV7-6 and TRBJ1-1, is GAGVSQSPRYKVTKRGQDVALRCDPISGHVSLYWYRQALGQGPEFLTYFNYEAQQDKSGLPNDRFSAERPEGSISTLTIQRTEQRDSAMYRCASSLAGHYTEAFFGQGTRLTVV.